This TCR beta chain was sequenced for a study of blood T cell repertoires in COVID-19. Overall study: The study drew acute and convalescent COVID-19 samples from the United States, Italy and Spain. From T cells, B-cell-depleted T cells, or PBMCs came the material, which was cDNA or gDNA.

Per germline, CDR1 SNHLY and CDR2 FYNNEI. V lost 6 bases, J lost 4 bases, and 15 bases lay in between. This CDR3 region has 15 residues. This clone has just a few counts. Per the study methods: By means of reference gene primer amplification, nucleated cell counts were estimated. Clones were sequenced by immunoSEQ multiplex PCR, and TCRdb holds only the in-frame ones, with some missing. For V, J and clone size, that table is used; D and trimming come from the DNA. Of tens of thousands of clones in the sample, more than 65% were seen once. The origin of this receptor is a human donor in a cohort sampled during active COVID-19. J is TRBJ2-2 and V is TRBV2, with a tentative D call TRBD2 (6 bases). Material: peripheral blood. CDR3 loop: CASRGSGGGTGELFF. The CDR3 nucleotides are TGTGCCAGCAGAGGTAGCGGAGGTGGCACCGGGGAGCTGTTTTTT.